This T cell receptor (beta chain) was sequenced during a study of cytomegalovirus exposure and HLA in healthy donors (dated by TCRdb to about 2017). General notes on the study: An earlier analysis of around 600 of the donors reported more than 250 Gb of sequence data and 117 million unique TCR beta sequences from about 200 million T cells. The aim of the study was to test whether cataloging public T cell receptors could identify signatures of past pathogen exposure. Alongside the repertoire data, information on donor age, sex, ethnicity and CMV serostatus was compiled. To study patterns of TCR occurrence, a later analysis re-analyzed previously published TCR beta repertoires from 500 to 850 donors and added high-resolution HLA genotyping. The study profiled the T cell repertoires of under 850 subjects by immunosequencing and related them to cytomegalovirus serostatus. HLA typing covered class I and class II loci at four-digit resolution. Across some 400 genotyped donors of the cohort, an average of approximately 240,000 unique TCR beta nucleotide sequences per donor were sequenced, and around 19% of those sequences were non-productive. Of the 350 to 400 genotyped donors, approximately 82% fell in the genetic ancestry cluster associated with self-reported Caucasian donors. To predict cytomegalovirus infection status, the study brought together high-throughput TCR immunosequencing, statistical association of individual TCRs with disease status, and machine learning. Genome-wide SNP genotypes for about 65% of the roughly 670 donors were used in a later genetic analysis, which treated that subset as a discovery cohort. Typing coverage varied by locus: roughly 629-640 donors for A, B, C, DRB1 and DQB1; more than 500 for DQA1; more than 600 for DPA1; some 470 for DPB1. All discovery cohort repertoires had been generated on a single sequencing platform. Along with the approximately 650-subject first cohort, a separate validation cohort of over a hundred different subjects was used. An earlier analysis of 587 of the donors used high-throughput TCR beta sequencing to judge whether each TCR beta V gene segment behaved as functional or pseudogenic. A handful of DR-DQ haplotypes were treated as single units for association and clustering because of strong linkage in the cohort. In the later analysis, no new phenotypic data were used to find candidate immune exposures; instead, reliance was placed on TCR beta sequences and their occurrence across donors. An early release covering roughly 640 HLA-typed donors comprised about 300 gigabases of sequencing data and roughly 86 million unique TCR sequences.

The library was made by the immunoSEQ multiplex PCR assay. A mixture of 60 forward primers for TCR Vbeta segments and 13 reverse primers for TCR Jbeta segments was used in the multiplex PCR. The CDR3 region of rearranged TCR beta genes was amplified from genomic DNA with a multiplex PCR assay. The Illumina HiSeq System was used to sequence the amplified TCR beta libraries as 87-base-pair reads. The original methods were these. A later analysis counted approximately 74 million unique TCR beta chains across the 550 to 750 repertoires, and 9 million to 14 million of these chains were shared by at least two donors. Raw reads were error-corrected and collapsed into unique sequences with a nearest-neighbor algorithm that merged closely related sequences to remove PCR and sequencing errors. CDR3 sequences were aligned to IMGT reference sequences to assign V, D and J gene segments. For a sequence to be retained, at least a six-nucleotide match to both a V gene segment and a J gene segment was required. A rearrangement was called productive if the CDR3 had no stop codons and remained in frame with V and J, and every other rearrangement was called non-productive. Following IMGT convention, CDR3 was defined as the stretch from the second conserved V-encoded cysteine up to the conserved J-encoded phenylalanine. Sequences without an unambiguous match to a single V gene segment were excluded from the earlier analysis of 500 to 700 of the donors. An earlier analysis of 587 of the donors classified V segments as functional when productive rearrangements were above 56.7% and as segregating when the standard deviation between donors was above 5%. A statistical classification framework was built to diagnose cytomegalovirus status from the catalog of TCR beta chain sequences. A later analysis assigned V and J genes by comparing TCR nucleotide sequences with IMGT/GENE-DB human TR gene sequences. The TCRdist pipeline was used in a later analysis to assign CDR3 sequences and most-parsimonious VDJ recombination scenarios. In a later analysis, every TCR beta chain was defined by the combination of its CDR3 amino acid sequence and its V-gene family, and reads without a unique V-gene family were dropped. As a way to deal with suspected cross-contamination and a sequencing artifact, a later analysis dropped hundreds of nucleotide sequences that were highly shared and had low generation probability. A later analysis calculated a clonal expansion index for each public chain from normalized within-repertoire ranks of inferred template counts. In a later analysis, generation probabilities were computed with a VDJ recombination model fitted to out-of-frame rearrangements, and the resulting probabilities were checked against IGoR. A later analysis scored TCR-TCR, TCR-HLA and TCR-CMV co-occurrence with hypergeometric tests, applying a repertoire-size bias correction to TCR pairs. A later analysis estimated false discovery rates by permuting HLA or CMV assignments 20 times. A later analysis grouped co-occurring TCRs with DBSCAN, adding TCRdist sequence similarity when clustering within HLA-allele-positive subsets. For co-occurrence clustering, repertoires with fewer than 30,000 or more than 120,000 public chains were excluded, along with 4 to 6 repertoires with anomalous nucleotide sharing. TCRdb carries this immuneACCESS record with in-frame sequences only. Its versions omit some clonotypes, under half of them owing to an unresolved V gene in the studies checked, with the rest unexplained. V, J and clone size are those of that table, while D and trimming were read from the DNA. The sample's table lists a count of about 79,000 clones. The ten largest clones represent about 4.6% of the sample.

The investigation overall reported the following: About 17 rarely observed V segments, including chromosome 9 orphons, were excluded from the earlier analysis of approximately 600 of the donors because counts were too low. For the cohort, immune exposure information was limited to CMV serostatus. The study listed 170 or so TCR beta chains as associated with cytomegalovirus. A later analysis found that most CMV-associated TCR beta chains appeared HLA-restricted, with HLA associations seemingly driven largely by CMV exposure. A cluster of highly shared sequence variants was judged likely to represent a technical artifact of the sequencing pipeline. A further reported finding was that TCR beta sequences accurately predicted the HLA-A and HLA-B alleles for most subjects in the first cohort. Three of the identified cytomegalovirus-associated TCR beta chains were confirmed in vitro to be specific for cytomegalovirus antigens. In a later analysis, some 17,000 TCR beta sequences were associated with specific HLA alleles at a false discovery rate of 0.05. When HLA alleles, especially DR and DQ, strongly co-occurred, attributing TCR associations to individual alleles was difficult. It was suggested by the authors that the approach could potentially be generalized to other disease states and immunological phenotypes. In a later analysis, several top co-occurrence clusters were reported to appear linked to parvovirus B19, influenza, CMV and Epstein-Barr virus. This cohort had only TCR beta chains sequenced, and the lack of alpha or paired-chain data limited which features could be detected. Because some donors lacked HLA typing at each locus, the association tests relied only on the typed subset. While some public TCRs were present in many individuals, most TCR sequences turned up only very rarely across donors. The classifier was reported to diagnose cytomegalovirus status with high specificity and sensitivity in both the original cohort and the validation cohort. The presence/absence analyses assumed that sequencing depth was roughly uniform across donors, and that assumption may not be true. In a later analysis, the rate of TCR association differed among HLA loci, with DRB1 alleles having the most associated TCRs and HLA-C alleles having the fewest. Compared with the roughly 670-donor mean, donors in an Asian-associated ancestry cluster had fewer N-insertions in productive TCRs, according to a later genetic analysis. A later genetic analysis associated a missense DCLRE1C variant with V-gene and J-gene trimming of TCR beta chains, and an independent cohort replicated the association. Correlated functional status among segregating V segments might reflect linkage disequilibrium, but an unknown experimental factor could not be ruled out. In an earlier analysis of about 550 of the donors, most TCR beta V segments were observed in productive rearrangements about 90% or about 30% of the time, broadly matching IMGT annotations. Compared with equally common non-associated chains, HLA-associated TCR beta chains in a later analysis were more clonally expanded and had lower generation probabilities.

On this clone itself: This clone's antigen is unknown.

The cohort consisted of hundreds of healthy bone marrow donors. Cohort members were all nominally healthy when sampled, although unrecorded immune exposures were likely present. The donor was CMV seronegative and was included in the group of hundreds of seronegative cohort members. Each donor provided a peripheral blood sample, and peripheral blood mononuclear cells were used for TCR beta sequencing. The Qiagen DNeasy Blood Extraction Kit was used to extract genomic DNA from the blood cell samples. The specimen was PBMCs. The source of this sequence is a man aged 30 to 45 in good health and CMV-seronegative.

The CDR3 in this case is CASSLIRQGNTEAFF. The nucleotide sequence reads TGTGCCAGCAGCCTAATTCGACAGGGGAACACTGAAGCTTTCTTT. Here the chain combines TRBV6-5 and TRBJ1-1, with TRBD1 identical over 7 junction bases. For CDR1 and CDR2, the germline V gene lists MNHEY and SVGAGI. The CDR3 covers 15 residues, taking in both the cysteine and the phenylalanine. Just the 45-base CDR3 DNA is kept, in frame starting at base 1. Here V drops 6 bases and J drops 1 base, and the junction holds 8 bases not matched to any gene.